The 28 T cell receptor beta chains reported below all come from one sample, sequenced in a study of T cell repertoires in cytomegalovirus infection. One entry per CDR3 protein results from TCRdb running MiXCR on the reads. The table records 450,000 to 550,000 distinct CDR3 sequences, under 55% of them present only once. The antigens these receptors bind are not known. Source: cultured PBMCs, taken from culture after CMV antigen stimulation. These receptors originate from a human donor in good health (CMV status not recorded). Some clones in this sample may be carry-over from other donors' samples.

The V and J genes are TRBV7-2 and TRBJ2-1; 10 bases are shared with TRBD2. After removal of 4 bases from V and 12 bases from J, the junction contained 3 bases not matched to a gene. In germline, CDR1 is SGHTA, CDR2 FQGNSA. The CDR3 is 12 amino acids. CDR3 amino acids: CASSSLAGGQFF. The CDR3 nucleotides are TGTGCCAGCAGCTCCTTAGCGGGGGGGCAGTTCTTC.

This clonotype was counted only a few times. The V and J genes are TRBV6-2 or TRBV6-3 and TRBJ2-7, with D maybe TRBD2 (7 bases). The germline V and J ends were trimmed by 7 bases and 2 bases, with 15 bases remaining between them. Germline lookup yields CDR1 MNHEY and CDR2 SVGEGT. The CDR3 runs to 14 residues. The CDR3 spells CASTSGGRAYEQYF. CDR3 nucleotides: TGTGCCAGCACTTCGGGGGGCAGGGCCTACGAGCAGTACTTC.

J is TRBJ2-3 and V is TRBV7-6; 8 bases agree with TRBD2. V trimming: 4 bases; J trimming: 2 bases; junction bases outside the gene matches: 14. Per the germline V gene, CDR1 is SGHVS and CDR2 is FNYEAQ. The CDR3 has 18 residues. The CDR3 region has the DNA TGTGCCAGCAGCTCACTGGGGGCTATAGGACTAGCCACAGATACGCAGTATTTT. It translates to CASSSLGAIGLATDTQYF.

This clonotype came up a few times. This sequence joins TRBV12-3 or TRBV12-4 and TRBJ1-3, with TRBD1 matching over 7 bases. V was clipped by 3 bases and J by 2 bases; unmatched bases: 4. The CDR3 loop spans 15 amino acids. The CDR3 DNA reads TGTGCCAGCAGTTTGACAGGGAAGACTGGAAACACCATATATTTT. It codes for CASSLTGKTGNTIYF.

The V call is TRBV20-1, the J call TRBJ2-7; 8 nucleotides match TRBD2. Germline CDR1 DFQATT, CDR2 SNEGSKA (reference sequence). The junction had 7 bases not matched to a gene; V was cut back by 4 bases and J by 2 bases. CDR3 length equals 14 residues. This CDR3 reads CSAKRLALTYEQYF. CDR3 nucleotide sequence: TGCAGTGCTAAGAGACTAGCGCTAACCTACGAGCAGTACTTC.

In nucleotides, the CDR3 is TGTGCCAGCAGCCCTCCTCTAGGGGGAAGCTACGAGCAGTACTTC. This gives the protein CASSPPLGGSYEQYF. The rearrangement links TRBV7-3 to TRBJ2-7, with a tentative D call TRBD1 (6 bases). The CDR3 contains 15 residues. Deletions cut 5 bases from V and 3 bases from J, with 17 bases between. Germline CDR1 SGHTA, CDR2 FQGTGA.

This clonotype was observed a few times. This sequence joins TRBV4-1 and TRBJ2-3; the D gene is possibly TRBD2 (7 bases). CDR1 and CDR2 from the germline V gene are MGHRA and YSYEKL. CDR3 length equals 16 residues. Trimming shortened V by 0 bases and J by 5 bases, and 15 bases separated the two germline ends. The CDR3 DNA is TGCGCCAGCAGCCAAGATGGGGGGGGGCCAGGAGATACGCAGTATTTT. Its protein is CASSQDGGGPGDTQYF.

V and J are TRBV28 and TRBJ1-1, with D tentatively TRBD1 (5 bases). Deletions cut 3 bases from V and 6 bases from J, with 11 bases between. The germline CDR1 and CDR2 sequences are MDHEN and SYDVKM. The CDR3 sequence is 13 residues long. The CDR3 is CASSFELRAEAFF. The CDR3 nucleotides read TGTGCCAGCAGTTTCGAACTCAGGGCTGAAGCTTTCTTT.

Note on this clonotype: The germline gene is not matched at one end of the junction; a read error may be the cause. The rearrangement uses TRBV11-2 and TRBJ1-1, with D hard to call. The CDR3 runs to 13 residues. Per germline, CDR1 SGHAT and CDR2 FQNNGV. The CDR3 coding sequence is TGTGCCAGCAGACCCACGGGCCAGGCGGGTAGTGAATTT. It codes for CASRPTGQAGSEF.

There are a few counts of this clonotype. J is TRBJ2-3 and V is TRBV7-2; D remains unclear. CDR1 SGHTA and CDR2 FQGNSA come from the germline V gene. Trimming left V 5 bases short and J 5 bases short, with 20 bases between. The length of the CDR3 is 16 residues. The CDR3, as DNA: TGTGCCAGCAGCGCCCAATTACCCACTACGGGAGATACGCAGTATTTT. This codes for CASSAQLPTTGDTQYF.

This clonotype has just one count. The chain uses TRBV19 and TRBJ1-4; no firm D call. The ends were cut back, 3 bases at V and 0 bases at J, with 11 bases in the middle. The CDR3 loop spans 16 amino acids. The V gene's germline CDR1 is LNHDA and CDR2 SQIVND (reference sequence). This chain's CDR3 is CASSMEAATTNEKLFF. Here the CDR3 DNA reads TGTGCCAGTAGTATGGAGGCAGCTACAACTAATGAAAAACTGTTTTTT.

This clonotype has just a few counts. V usage is TRBV7-2 and J usage is TRBJ2-7, with D maybe TRBD1 (6 bases). Germline V gene data show CDR1 as SGHTA and CDR2 as FQGNSA. The CDR3 spans 14 residues. V lost 0 bases and J lost 3, with 9 bases in between. CDR3 in DNA: TGTGCCAGCAGCTTAGCCCAGGGGAACTACGAGCAGTACTTC. Residues: CASSLAQGNYEQYF.

The count of this clonotype is one. The chain employs TRBV25-1 and TRBJ1-3; D call uncertain. The CDR3 runs to 17 residues. V was trimmed by 1 base and J by 0 bases, leaving 13 bases between them. Germline lookup yields CDR1 MGHDK and CDR2 SYGVNS. DNA for the CDR3: TGTGCCAGCAGTGAATCTGCGGGAGGATTCTCTGGAAACACCATATATTTT. It encodes CASSESAGGFSGNTIYF.

This clonotype turned up a few times. The V and J genes are TRBV7-9 and TRBJ1-5; tentative D call: TRBD1 (5 bases). The CDR3 length is 15 residues. Germline assignment: CDR1 SEHNR and CDR2 FQNEAQ (reference sequence). V was shortened by 1 base and J by 7 bases, with 14 bases between the two germline ends. CDR3 coding DNA: TGTGCCAGCAGCTTAGGGGGGGGGATTGGGCAGCCCCAGCATTTT. Amino acids: CASSLGGGIGQPQHF.

This clonotype was picked up one time. The rearrangement uses TRBV12-3 or TRBV12-4 and TRBJ1-5; D is perhaps TRBD1 (6 bases). CDR3 length equals 12 residues. Trimming pared 10 bases from V and 5 bases from J, leaving 12 bases between. CDR3 protein: CATATGYQPQHF. The CDR3 coding sequence is TGTGCCACCGCGACAGGCTATCAGCCCCAGCATTTT.

V is TRBV2 and J is TRBJ2-4, with D perhaps matching TRBD2 (6 bases). CDR3 size: 15 residues. Trimming took off 8 bases at V and 2 bases at J, with 16 bases between the two ends. Germline lookup yields CDR1 SNHLY and CDR2 FYNNEI. CDR3 nucleotides: TGTGCCAGCGGGGCGGAGGGGTCAACCAAAAACATTCAGTACTTC. As protein: CASGAEGSTKNIQYF. Supplemented by reference TRBV2 and TRBJ2-4, the full variable domain reads EPEVTQTPSHQVTQMGQEVILRCVPISNHLYFYWYRQILGQKVEFLVSFYNNEISEKSEIFDDQFSVERPDGSNFTLKIRSTKLEDSAMYFCASGAEGSTKNIQYFGAGTRLSVL.

V usage is TRBV29-1 and J usage is TRBJ2-2; D unresolved. CDR3 length equals 12 residues. Trimming removed 8 bases at V and 1 base at J, with 8 bases between. The V gene's germline CDR1 is SQVTM and CDR2 ANQGSEA. This chain's CDR3 is CSSRRNTGELFF. The CDR3, as DNA: TGCAGCTCCCGGAGGAACACCGGGGAGCTGTTTTTT.

V usage is TRBV2 and J usage is TRBJ1-5; D is perhaps TRBD1 (6 bases). V lost 6 bases and J lost 5, with 17 bases in between. The germline gives CDR1 SNHLY, CDR2 FYNNEI. The CDR3 loop spans 15 amino acids. CDR3 sequence: CASRARGALHQPQHF. CDR3 sequence (DNA): TGTGCCAGCAGGGCACGGGGGGCCCTCCATCAGCCCCAGCATTTT. Full variable domain (rest looked up from reference TRBV2 and TRBJ1-5): EPEVTQTPSHQVTQMGQEVILRCVPISNHLYFYWYRQILGQKVEFLVSFYNNEISEKSEIFDDQFSVERPDGSNFTLKIRSTKLEDSAMYFCASRARGALHQPQHFGDGTRLSIL.

The chain carries TRBV10-3 and TRBJ2-7; D tentatively fits TRBD1 or TRBD2 (6 bases each). CDR1 ENHRY and CDR2 SYGVKD come from the germline V gene. V lost 8 bases, J lost 6 bases, and 14 bases lay in between. There are 12 residues in the CDR3. The CDR3 region is CAIGGLEFEQYF. Written as DNA, the CDR3 is TGTGCCATCGGGGGGCTCGAGTTCGAGCAGTACTTC.

J is TRBJ2-6 and V is TRBV7-9; maybe TRBD2 (5 bases). CDR3 size: 17 residues. The germline CDR1 and CDR2 sequences are SEHNR and FQNEAQ (reference sequence). Deletions cut 0 bases from V and 0 bases from J, with 9 bases between. DNA for the CDR3: TGTGCCAGCAGCTTAGCGAGGGCTGTCTCTGGGGCCAACGTCCTGACTTTC. The encoded protein is CASSLARAVSGANVLTF.

V usage is TRBV6-5 and J usage is TRBJ2-7; D is unclear. Trimming cost V 3 bases and J 0 bases, with 9 bases left between them. The CDR3 totals 14 residues. Germline-derived CDR1 and CDR2 are MNHEY and SVGAGI. This CDR3 is CASSYGSSSYEQYF. DNA for the CDR3: TGTGCCAGCAGTTATGGGTCGAGCTCCTACGAGCAGTACTTC.

There are a few counts of this clonotype. V gene TRBV7-8 combines with J gene TRBJ2-2; D is uncertain. V shed 0 bases and J shed 1 base, with 6 bases lying between them. Germline CDR1 is SGHVS and CDR2 is FQNEAQ. This CDR3 comprises 15 residues. The CDR3 protein is CASSLARMNTGELFF. The CDR3 coding sequence is TGTGCCAGCAGCTTAGCGCGAATGAACACCGGGGAGCTGTTTTTT.

The CDR3, as DNA: TGTGCCAGCACCTGGCTAGCGGGAGGCACCAATGAGCAGTTCTTC. Its protein product is CASTWLAGGTNEQFF. The rearrangement uses TRBV27 and TRBJ2-1; 11 bases line up with TRBD2. The CDR3 sequence is 15 residues long. Germline-derived CDR1 and CDR2 are MNHEY and SMNVEV (reference sequence). With V trimmed by 7 bases and J by 6 bases, 8 bases remained unmatched.

The chain joins TRBV7-8 to TRBJ2-1, with D unresolved. Deletions cut 1 base from V and 2 bases from J, with 9 bases between. There are 15 residues in the CDR3. The germline V gene encodes CDR1 SGHVS and CDR2 FQNEAQ. This chain's CDR3 is CASSLGLVAYNEQFF. The CDR3 nucleotides are TGTGCCAGCAGCTTAGGGTTAGTTGCCTACAATGAGCAGTTCTTC.

CDR3 region: CASSLVGPYEQYF. The CDR3 DNA sequence: TGTGCCAGCAGCTTAGTCGGACCCTACGAGCAGTACTTC. The rearrangement joins TRBV7-9 to TRBJ2-7; no definite D call. Germline V lookup: CDR1 SEHNR, CDR2 FQNEAQ (reference sequence). Trimming pared 1 base from V and 2 bases from J, leaving 6 bases between. CDR3 size: 13 residues.

The rearrangement uses TRBV15 and TRBJ1-1; no firm D call. The V gene lost 4 bases and the J gene lost 4 bases, with 7 bases spanning the gap. CDR1 LNHNV and CDR2 YYDKDF come from the germline V gene (reference sequence). There are 12 residues in the CDR3. DNA of the CDR3: TGTGCCACCAGCATTCGCCCCACTGAAGCTTTCTTT. It codes for CATSIRPTEAFF.

V gene TRBV7-2 combines with J gene TRBJ2-1, with 8 bases matching TRBD2. This CDR3 is built from 15 residues. J was trimmed by 4 bases and V by 6 bases; bases with no gene match: 8. Germline-derived CDR1 and CDR2 are SGHTA and FQGNSA. CDR3 DNA: TGTGCCAGCAGTCCTTTCGGGGGGGCGTACAATGAGCAGTTCTTC. Translating it yields CASSPFGGAYNEQFF.

The rearrangement links TRBV4-1 to TRBJ2-1; possibly TRBD2 for D (5 bases). The germline V gene encodes CDR1 MGHRA and CDR2 YSYEKL. V dropped 1 base and J dropped 6 bases, with 16 bases sitting between them. The CDR3 contains 16 residues. CDR3 DNA: TGCGCCAGCAGCCAAGGGGTCCCCTTAGGGAGCAATGAGCAGTTCTTC. It specifies CASSQGVPLGSNEQFF.